This T cell receptor (beta chain) was captured by sequencing in a study of blood T cells in healthy people across ages (dated by TCRdb to about 2015). Context from the whole study: In model experiments, roughly one uniquely barcoded TCR beta cDNA molecule per two T cells was captured by template switching. Age-related changes in TCR beta repertoire diversity were measured in the study by deep sequencing normalized with unique cDNA molecular identifiers. Four age groups were formed from the donors: young (average approximately 15 years), middle-aged (just under 40), aged (around 68) and long-lived (approximately 78). To avoid experimental bias, donors of different ages were randomly spread across the sequencing lanes. For two donors (one aged 18 to 30 and one aged 80 or older), the study analyzed two additional independent replicas of 1 million unique cDNA reads from the same blood draw.

Study-wide findings and limitations: Since profiling was done on bulk unsorted PBMCs, naive and antigen-experienced compartments could not be conclusively compared. As age increased, observed TCR beta diversity per million T cells dropped in a roughly linear way, and a significant reduction was already evident by age 40. There was a strong correlation between observed TCR beta diversity and the percentage of naive T cells measured by flow cytometry. Because the CMV infection status of the donors was unknown, age-related changes in expanded clonotypes may potentially have been confounded. Estimates of total diversity based on one million sequenced T cells were regarded as lower bounds and as underestimates. Compared with the aged group, the long-lived group had more naive CD4+ T cells, fewer expanded clones and increased TCR diversity, a pattern suggesting age selection.

The roughly 39 donors, aged 6 to 90 years, were systemically healthy Caucasian individuals from Russia. Each donor gave about 9.8 milliliters of peripheral blood, drawn into EDTA-treated Vacutainer tubes. Ficoll-Paque density-gradient centrifugation was used to isolate PBMCs, with at least 7 million per sample. Total RNA, at least 6 micrograms per sample, was extracted from PBMCs with Trizol reagent. Naive CD45RAhigh/CD27high T cell percentages were measured by flow cytometry on a PBMC aliquot from every donor. The library was made by 5' RACE. The run used an Illumina HiSeq 2500. A second PCR of roughly 6 to 11 cycles was performed with a sample-barcoded 5' primer and a J-beta primer mix. Each TCR beta cDNA molecule received a unique molecular identifier from a template-switch 5' adaptor carrying 12 random nucleotides. At least 3 million CDR3-containing paired-end reads were obtained from each sample. First-strand cDNA was synthesized from all RNA with the Mint cDNA synthesis kit, primed by a TRBC-specific oligonucleotide. Following uracil-DNA glycosylase treatment, all cDNA underwent a first 18-cycle PCR with the universal primers M1SS and BC2_uni_R. In the authors' own workflow: For normalization, 1 million high-quality reads, each with a distinct molecular identifier, were randomly selected from each sample. Reads sharing molecular identifiers were discarded rather than binned into consensus sequences. MiTCR, run with a Q25 quality threshold and the strictest error-elimination algorithm, handled CDR3 identification, clonotype clustering and error correction. A nonparametric unseen species model with Euler transformation was used to estimate a lower bound on total TCR beta diversity. TCRdb ran its own pipeline on the public reads, namely fastp trimming at Q25 and MiXCR clone calling, and kept in-frame beta chains. For every CDR3 protein sequence, its rows merge into one entry that carries the most common genes and DNA. The V and J calls shown here were made by TCRdb, not taken from the authors' results. This sample has about 1,000,000 distinct CDR3 sequences in its table, and more than 40% of those were observed once. The ten largest clones add up to approximately 20% of the sample.

For CDR1 and CDR2, the germline V gene lists SGHRS and YFSETQ. Including the terminal cysteine and phenylalanine, the CDR3 comprises 15 residues. Left in the record is the CDR3 DNA by itself, 45 bases read in frame from the first base. Worth noting for this clonotype: What this receptor recognizes is not known. No clone much larger than this one lies a single base away; base qualities are absent.

The receptor chain draws on TRBV5-1 and TRBJ2-5, with the D gene not clear enough to name. The J call may be faulty, since TRBJ2-7 better matches the DNA end. This TCR was recovered from a woman aged 60-75 years in good health. Sequenced sample: blood. Here is the DNA: TGCGCCAGCAGCTTGGGGGCAGGAAAGACCTACGAGCAGTACTTC. The encoded protein is CASSLGAGKTYEQYF.